The 23 T cell receptor beta chains listed next were all sequenced from one sample in a study of T cell responses to AZD1222 COVID-19 vaccine (dated by TCRdb to the early 2020s). The receptor library was made with the immunoSEQ multiplex PCR assay. The table was pulled from immuneACCESS by TCRdb, which kept in-frame rearrangements only. Such tables lose some clones; where checked, under half of the loss comes from unresolved V genes, and the rest has no known cause. The sample table shows roughly 140,000 clones, and just over 90% are seen once. The top ten clonotypes cover less than 2.5% of the sample. The time point tag for this specimen amounts to: about 28 days (+/-7) after the second vaccine dose. The source material was peripheral blood, sampled 28 days after the second AZD1222 dose. These receptors came from an adult who received the AZD1222 COVID-19 vaccine.

The V call is TRBV7-9, the J call TRBJ2-4; 9 nucleotides match TRBD1. Unmatched junction bases numbered 6, after V lost 5 bases and J lost 7 bases. The CDR3 runs 14 residues. Germline CDR1 reads SEHNR; CDR2 reads FQNEAQ (reference sequence). The CDR3 reads CASSPGQGRNIQYF. The DNA of the CDR3 is TGTGCCAGCAGCCCGGGACAGGGCCGCAACATTCAGTACTTC. The full variable domain, completed using reference TRBV7-9 and TRBJ2-4, is DTGVSQNPRHKITKRGQNVTFRCDPISEHNRLYWYRQTLGQGPEFLTYFQNEAQLEKSRLLSDRFSAERPKGSFSTLEIQRTEQGDSAMYLCASSPGQGRNIQYFGAGTRLSVL.

The chain has TRBV20-1 and TRBJ1-2; TRBD1 matches at 12 bases. CDR1 and CDR2 from the germline V gene are DFQATT and SNEGSKA (reference sequence). J lost 3 bases, V lost 3 bases, and 11 bases had no gene match. CDR3 length: 17 residues. The CDR3 is CSASGPTGTGGYYGYTF. In nucleotides, the CDR3 is TGCAGTGCTAGTGGCCCCACCGGGACAGGGGGCTACTATGGCTACACCTTC.

This sequence joins TRBV3-1 (or the pseudogene TRBV3-2) and TRBJ2-7; 10 nucleotides agree with TRBD2. Trimming at V came to 4 bases and at J to 0 bases, leaving 6 bases not matched to a gene. The germline CDR1 and CDR2 sequences are LGHDT and YNNKEL (reference sequence). This CDR3 spans 16 amino acids. This CDR3 is CASSRISGGTSYEQYF. The CDR3 DNA is TGTGCCAGCAGCCGGATTAGCGGGGGGACCTCCTACGAGCAGTACTTC.

The V call is TRBV28, the J call TRBJ1-2; tentative D call: TRBD1 (6 bases). V lost 6 bases, J lost 2 bases, and 13 bases lay in between. CDR3 length equals 14 residues. Germline CDR1 is MDHEN and CDR2 is SYDVKM. The CDR3 DNA reads as TGTGCCAGCAGCCTAGGGGGACAAAACTATGGCTACACCTTC. Its protein is CASSLGGQNYGYTF.

This rearrangement joins TRBV7-8 to TRBJ2-7; D assignment may be TRBD1 or TRBD2 (5 bases each). The V gene lost 10 bases and the J gene lost 3 bases, with 13 bases spanning the gap. The CDR3 is made up of 12 amino acids. Germline-derived CDR1 and CDR2 are SGHVS and FQNEAQ. CDR3 sequence: CATRGQGYEQYF. As DNA, the CDR3 is TGTGCCACACGAGGGCAGGGCTACGAGCAGTACTTC.

The chain joins TRBV2 to TRBJ2-1, with 8 bases aligning to TRBD2. CDR1 and CDR2 from the germline V gene are SNHLY and FYNNEI. The trim removed 2 bases at V and 8 bases at J, leaving 8 bases unmatched. The CDR3 length is 15 residues. CDR3 in amino acids: CASSEQGSGIYEQFF. The CDR3, as DNA: TGTGCCAGCAGTGAACAGGGTAGCGGGATCTATGAGCAGTTCTTC.

The chain couples TRBV2 to TRBJ1-1; the D gene is possibly TRBD1 (6 bases). The CDR3 extends over 12 amino acids. CDR1 and CDR2 (germline): SNHLY, FYNNEI. V was shortened by 4 bases and J by 10 bases, with 13 bases between the two germline ends. CDR3: CASSGGGPGAFF. CDR3 DNA sequence: TGTGCCAGCAGTGGGGGGGGGCCCGGAGCTTTCTTT.

The V call is TRBV11-2, the J call TRBJ1-4; 7 bases map to TRBD1. The germline V gene has CDR1 SGHAT and CDR2 FQNNGV. The CDR3 length is 16 residues. V was pared by 4 bases and J by 0 bases, with 5 bases of the junction left unmatched. The CDR3 region is CASSSNRGATNEKLFF. Written as DNA, the CDR3 is TGTGCCAGCAGCTCCAACAGGGGCGCAACTAATGAAAAACTGTTTTTT.

The chain is built from TRBV5-1 and TRBJ1-6, with a tentative D call TRBD1 (6 bases). V was shortened by 0 bases and J by 9 bases, with 10 bases between the two germline ends. Germline V lookup: CDR1 SGHRS, CDR2 YFSETQ. The CDR3 has 14 amino acids. This CDR3 reads CASSLDREASPLHF. The CDR3 nucleotides are TGCGCCAGCAGCTTGGACAGGGAGGCTTCACCCCTCCACTTT.

This chain uses TRBV2 with TRBJ1-2; D unclear. Trimming shortened V by 6 bases and J by 6 bases, and 14 bases separated the two germline ends. The CDR3 contains 13 residues. The V gene's germline CDR1 is SNHLY and CDR2 FYNNEI. CDR3 region: CASSAADGDGYTF. CDR3 nucleotide sequence: TGTGCCAGCAGCGCGGCCGATGGGGATGGCTACACCTTC.

CDR3 protein: CASSSSLSGNTIYF. In DNA form, the CDR3 reads TGTGCCAGCAGCTCCAGCCTCTCTGGAAACACCATATATTTT. V usage is TRBV7-8 and J usage is TRBJ1-3; no clear D. With 4 bases removed from V and 0 bases from J, the gap between germline ends came to 7 bases. The germline CDR1 and CDR2 sequences are SGHVS and FQNEAQ. The CDR3 length is 14 residues.

The table lists this clone with a few counts. This sequence joins TRBV30 and TRBJ1-5, with a tentative D call TRBD1 (6 bases). Trimming removed 0 bases from V and 7 bases from J, with 10 bases in between. The CDR3 is 13 amino acids. Germline V CDR1 and CDR2: GTSNPN, SVGIG (reference sequence). CDR3 residues: CAWSVGGNQPQHF. For the CDR3, the DNA is TGTGCCTGGAGTGTAGGGGGGAACCAGCCCCAGCATTTT.

The chain links TRBV30 to TRBJ2-1; the match to TRBD2 covers 14 bases. Per germline, CDR1 GTSNPN and CDR2 SVGIG (reference sequence). V lost 3 bases and J lost 10; bases outside the gene matches: 5. The CDR3 has 14 residues. CDR3 coding DNA: TGTGCCTGGAGCGGGACTAGCGGGAGAGGCGAGCAGTTCTTC. Its translation is CAWSGTSGRGEQFF.

The V gene is TRBV27, the J gene TRBJ1-5; 8 bases align to TRBD1. CDR1 and CDR2 from the germline V gene are MNHEY and SMNVEV (reference sequence). This CDR3 comprises 16 residues. The J segment lost 2 bases and the V segment lost 5 bases, leaving 8 bases of the junction unmatched. The CDR3, as DNA: TGTGCCAGCAGTCCAAAGACAGGGGACCGCAATCAGCCCCAGCATTTT. This translates into CASSPKTGDRNQPQHF.

The J gene is TRBJ1-4, the V gene TRBV9; TRBD1 matches 7 bases. Trimming removed 0 bases from V and 6 bases from J; junction bases left unmatched: 5. The CDR3 loop spans 15 amino acids. Germline CDR1 is SGDLS and CDR2 is YYNGEE. This CDR3 reads CASSVAGTEYEKLFF. The DNA for the CDR3 is TGTGCCAGCAGCGTAGCCGGGACAGAATATGAAAAACTGTTTTTT.

V and J are TRBV3-1 (or the pseudogene TRBV3-2) and TRBJ1-4; D is possibly TRBD1 (6 bases). Germline-derived CDR1 and CDR2 are LGHDT and YNNKEL (reference sequence). The CDR3 spans 16 residues. V was shortened by 4 bases and J by 3 bases, with 15 bases between the two germline ends. The CDR3: CASSPFGGRANEKLFF. The CDR3 DNA reads as TGTGCCAGCAGCCCTTTCGGGGGGCGCGCTAATGAAAAACTGTTTTTT.

For the CDR3, the DNA is TGTGCCACCAGCAGAGTGCGGGAGGTCGGGGAGCTGTTTTTT. It specifies CATSRVREVGELFF. The genes are TRBV15 and TRBJ2-2, with TRBD2 identical over 8 bases. Per the germline V gene, CDR1 is LNHNV and CDR2 is YYDKDF (reference sequence). The V segment lost 1 base and the J segment 7 bases; nucleotides outside the gene matches: 2. CDR3 length: 14 amino acids.

In its sample, this clone was seen once. This chain links TRBV7-9 with TRBJ2-1, with 10 bases identical to TRBD2. CDR1 is SEHNR, CDR2 FQNEAQ, per germline (reference sequence). V shed 4 bases and J 3 bases; nucleotides not matched to a gene: 6. This CDR3 has 16 residues. The DNA for the CDR3 is TGTGCCAGCAGCTCCCTAGCGGGAGCCTACTACAATGAGCAGTTCTTC. Protein sequence: CASSSLAGAYYNEQFF.

The chain is built from TRBV2 and TRBJ1-6; unclear D gene. The V end was cut by 4 bases, the J end by 8 bases, with 3 bases between. The germline CDR1 and CDR2 sequences are SNHLY and FYNNEI. The CDR3 totals 11 residues. The chain's CDR3 is CASSADSPLHF. CDR3 bases: TGTGCCAGCAGTGCTGATTCACCCCTCCACTTT.

V is TRBV14 and J is TRBJ2-7; no definite D call. CDR1 is SGHDN and CDR2 is FVKESK in the germline V gene. This CDR3 contains 13 residues. V was clipped by 3 bases and J by 7 bases, with 13 bases between them. CDR3 region: CASSQGYLGEQYF. In nucleotides, the CDR3 is TGTGCCAGCAGCCAGGGGTATCTCGGGGAGCAGTACTTC.

The chain links TRBV19 to TRBJ1-1; 10 bases are shared with TRBD1. J lost 5 bases, V lost 3 bases, and 15 bases had no gene match. Germline assignment: CDR1 LNHDA and CDR2 SQIVND (reference sequence). The CDR3 consists of 18 residues. The CDR3 sequence is CASSIGRQGASQRTEAFF. For the CDR3, the DNA is TGTGCCAGTAGTATTGGGCGACAGGGGGCGAGTCAGAGGACTGAAGCTTTCTTT. Looking up the rest from reference TRBV19 and TRBJ1-1 gives the full variable domain: DGGITQSPKYLFRKEGQNVTLSCEQNLNHDAMYWYRQDPGQGLRLIYYSQIVNDFQKGDIAEGYSVSREKKESFPLTVTSAQKNPTAFYLCASSIGRQGASQRTEAFFGQGTRLTVV.

The CDR3 protein is CASSWSVGQETQYF. Here the CDR3 DNA reads TGTGCCAGCAGCTGGTCAGTGGGACAAGAGACCCAGTACTTC. The chain links TRBV5-8 to TRBJ2-5; D call uncertain. Trimming left V 3 bases short and J 2 bases short, with 11 bases between. This CDR3 has 14 residues. In germline, CDR1 is SGHTS, CDR2 YDEGEE.

The rearrangement joins TRBV29-1 to TRBJ1-3, with TRBD1 as a possible D gene (5 bases). Germline lookup yields CDR1 SQVTM and CDR2 ANQGSEA. This CDR3 comprises 13 residues. V gave up 5 bases and J gave up 3 bases, with 11 bases separating them. The CDR3 DNA is TGCAGCGTTACCGACAGTGGTGGAAACACCATATATTTT. It translates to CSVTDSGGNTIYF.